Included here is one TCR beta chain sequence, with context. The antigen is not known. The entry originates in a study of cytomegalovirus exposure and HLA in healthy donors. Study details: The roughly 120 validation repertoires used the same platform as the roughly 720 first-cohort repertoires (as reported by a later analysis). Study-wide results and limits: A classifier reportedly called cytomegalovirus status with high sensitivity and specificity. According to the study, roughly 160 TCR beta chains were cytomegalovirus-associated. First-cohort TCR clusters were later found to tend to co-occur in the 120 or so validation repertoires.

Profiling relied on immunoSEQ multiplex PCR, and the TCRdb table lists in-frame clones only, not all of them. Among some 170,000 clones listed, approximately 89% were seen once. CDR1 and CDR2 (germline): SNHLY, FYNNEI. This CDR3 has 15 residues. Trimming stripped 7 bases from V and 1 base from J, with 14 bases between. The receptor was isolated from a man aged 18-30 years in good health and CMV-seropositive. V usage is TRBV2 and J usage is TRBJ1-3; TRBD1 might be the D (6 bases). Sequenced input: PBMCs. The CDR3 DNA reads TGTGCCAGCACCATCCAGGGGTCTTCTGGAAACACCATATATTTT. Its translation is CASTIQGSSGNTIYF.